Below are 14 T cell receptor beta chains sequenced from a single sample in a study of T cell repertoires in cytomegalovirus infection. Their cognate antigens are unknown. TCRdb reanalysed the reads using MiXCR and keeps one entry per CDR3 protein. The sample yields a few hundred thousand distinct CDR3 sequences, approximately 35% seen once. The sample consisted of cultured PBMCs, taken from culture after CMV antigen stimulation. The source is a human donor in good health (CMV status not recorded). Some clones in this sample may be carry-over from other donors' samples.

This clonotype has a count of ten or more. The J gene is TRBJ2-1, the V gene TRBV28, with 9 bases fitting TRBD2. In germline, CDR1 is MDHEN, CDR2 SYDVKM. Losses at the gene ends were 5 bases for V and 0 bases for J; bases not matched to a gene: 17. The CDR3 consists of 20 residues. The CDR3 loop reads CASSRPGLAVGTSSYNEQFF. The CDR3 coding sequence is TGTGCCAGCAGTCGCCCGGGACTAGCAGTTGGGACTAGCTCCTACAATGAGCAGTTCTTC.

This clonotype occurred a few times. This chain joins TRBV7-2 and TRBJ2-1; maybe TRBD2 (6 bases). With 5 bases removed from V and 10 bases from J, the gap between germline ends came to 12 bases. Germline V lookup: CDR1 SGHTA, CDR2 FQGNSA. CDR3 length equals 12 residues. The CDR3 loop is CASSRLRGEQFF. As DNA, the CDR3 is TGTGCCAGCAGCCGACTTCGGGGGGAGCAGTTCTTC.

This chain uses TRBV20-1 with TRBJ2-7; D not certain. CDR3 length: 12 amino acids. Germline V gene lookup returns CDR1 DFQATT and CDR2 SNEGSKA (reference sequence). Trimming removed 3 bases at V and 5 bases at J, with 11 bases between. CDR3 in amino acids: CSASGRQDEQYF. The CDR3 DNA follows: TGCAGTGCTAGCGGGCGTCAAGACGAGCAGTACTTC.

This clonotype was seen only a few times. The V call is TRBV29-1, the J call TRBJ2-3, with 7 bases that match TRBD2. Germline CDR1 and CDR2: SQVTM and ANQGSEA. The CDR3 consists of 17 residues. The V gene end was trimmed by 3 bases and the J gene end by 2 bases; junction bases not matched to a gene: 14. The CDR3 loop reads CSVELGEGGLNTDTQYF. The CDR3 coding sequence is TGCAGCGTTGAGTTAGGGGAGGGCGGGTTGAACACAGATACGCAGTATTTT.

This chain joins TRBV12-3 or TRBV12-4 and TRBJ1-4, with TRBD1 identical over 7 bases. The length of the CDR3 is 15 residues. The V segment lost 5 bases and the J segment 4 bases; nucleotides outside the gene matches: 7. CDR3 amino acids: CASSPNGDSNEKLFF. For the CDR3, the DNA is TGTGCCAGCAGTCCAAACGGGGACAGTAATGAAAAACTGTTTTTT.

The chain is built from TRBV15 and TRBJ1-1; D gene unclear. The V end was cut by 0 bases, the J end by 11 bases, with 16 bases between. Germline V gives CDR1 LNHNV, CDR2 YYDKDF (reference sequence). The CDR3 contains 14 residues. The CDR3 region is CATSRDGPVTMAFF. The CDR3 bases are TGTGCCACCAGCAGAGATGGGCCAGTCACGATGGCTTTCTTT.

The chain links TRBV7-2 to TRBJ2-5; no clear D. Per the germline V gene, CDR1 is SGHTA and CDR2 is FQGNSA. Between the trimmed V and J ends, which lost 2 bases and 5 bases, there was a span of 12 bases. The CDR3 is 14 residues long. CDR3 loop: CASSLKVGLETQYF. CDR3 in DNA: TGTGCCAGCAGCTTAAAGGTTGGATTGGAGACCCAGTACTTC.

This chain links TRBV19 with TRBJ1-2; 8 bases match TRBD1. After removal of 0 bases from V and 0 bases from J, the junction contained 6 bases not matched to a gene. The V gene's germline CDR1 is LNHDA and CDR2 SQIVND (reference sequence). The CDR3 is 17 residues long. The CDR3 loop reads CASSIEAGGAANYGYTF. The CDR3 DNA sequence: TGTGCCAGTAGTATAGAGGCAGGGGGCGCGGCTAACTATGGCTACACCTTC.

This clonotype was detected once. The chain combines TRBV2 with TRBJ2-1; TRBD2 might be the D (5 bases). The CDR3 extends over 14 amino acids. Germline CDR1 reads SNHLY; CDR2 reads FYNNEI. The V and J ends lost 6 bases and 11 bases respectively, with 20 bases between them. The CDR3 spells CASRDALAEKKQFF. In nucleotides, the CDR3 is TGTGCCAGCAGAGACGCTCTAGCAGAGAAAAAGCAGTTCTTC.

The chain has TRBV18 and TRBJ2-1, with D unresolved. With 0 bases removed from V and 12 bases from J, the gap between germline ends came to 12 bases. Germline V lookup: CDR1 KGHSH, CDR2 LQKENI. The length of the CDR3 is 13 residues. The CDR3 sequence is CASSPPLPSSQFF. In DNA form, the CDR3 reads TGTGCCAGCTCACCACCGCTCCCCTCATCGCAGTTCTTC.

The rearrangement joins TRBV27 to TRBJ2-3, with a tentative D call TRBD2 (6 bases). CDR1 and CDR2 (germline): MNHEY, SMNVEV (reference sequence). Trimming left V 8 bases short and J 2 bases short, with 11 bases between. The CDR3 contains 13 residues. The chain's CDR3 is CASRESNTDTQYF. Written as DNA, the CDR3 is TGTGCCAGCCGGGAGTCGAACACAGATACGCAGTATTTT.

V gene TRBV20-1 combines with J gene TRBJ1-2, with a possible D match to TRBD1 (5 bases). Trimming shortened V by 4 bases and J by 2 bases, and 11 bases separated the two germline ends. The CDR3 sequence is 13 residues long. Germline V lookup: CDR1 DFQATT, CDR2 SNEGSKA (reference sequence). The CDR3: CSAKGLQNYGYTF. The DNA for the CDR3 is TGCAGTGCTAAGGGACTCCAAAACTATGGCTACACCTTC.

This clonotype showed up just a few times. V gene TRBV4-1 combines with J gene TRBJ1-1; TRBD1 aligns across 7 bases. V was pared by 4 bases and J by 6 bases, with 17 bases of the junction left unmatched. The CDR3 totals 17 residues. CDR1 MGHRA and CDR2 YSYEKL come from the germline V gene. Here the CDR3 DNA reads TGCGCCAGCAGCCCTCAAACGACAGGGACAGCCCCACCTGAAGCTTTCTTT. Its protein product is CASSPQTTGTAPPEAFF.

This chain uses TRBV7-2 with TRBJ2-1; TRBD2 might be the D (6 bases). Trimming stripped 1 base from V and 0 bases from J, with 10 bases between. The CDR3 consists of 16 residues. Per the germline V gene, CDR1 is SGHTA and CDR2 is FQGNSA. The CDR3: CASSLVRGSSYNEQFF. The CDR3 DNA sequence: TGTGCCAGCAGCTTAGTTCGGGGGAGCTCCTACAATGAGCAGTTCTTC.